This T cell receptor (beta chain) comes out of a study of blood T cell repertoires in COVID-19. The assay was immunoSEQ multiplex PCR, and TCRdb's table has in-frame clones only and misses some. The sample includes 150,000 or so clones, 85% to 90% seen only once; the top ten take about 6%. With 0 bases removed from V and 0 bases from J, the gap between germline ends came to 13 bases. In germline, CDR1 is SGHRS, CDR2 YFSETQ. The CDR3 contains 16 residues. The chain links TRBV5-1 to TRBJ2-7; no clear D gene. The clonotype was recovered from an elderly man with acute or convalescent COVID-19. The sequenced sample consisted of peripheral blood. CDR3 in amino acids: CASSLDPSASSYEQYF. Here the CDR3 DNA reads TGCGCCAGCAGCTTGGATCCCTCAGCGAGCTCCTACGAGCAGTACTTC.